Sequencing of this T cell receptor (beta chain) was carried out in a study of blood T cell repertoires in COVID-19. Study-wide context: Samples taken during acute and convalescent COVID-19 were collected in the United States, Italy and Spain. The analysed material was cDNA or gDNA that came from T cells, B-cell-depleted T cells, or PBMCs.

The V segment lost 7 bases and the J segment 9 bases; nucleotides outside the gene matches: 16. The CDR3 covers 16 residues. Looked up from germline, CDR1 is LNHDA and CDR2 is SQIVND (reference sequence). Clones were sequenced by immunoSEQ multiplex PCR, and TCRdb holds only the in-frame ones, with some missing. The sample yields some 62,000 clones, around 85% seen once. The specimen was peripheral blood. The V and J genes are TRBV19 and TRBJ2-1; TRBD2 matches 9 bases. The sequence came from a man aged 55 to 70 with acute or convalescent COVID-19. The CDR3 region has the DNA TGTGCCAGTACCCCTCGCGGCGGGAGGGGGTGGGGTGAGCAGTTCTTC. This codes for CASTPRGGRGWGEQFF.